This T cell receptor beta chain was profiled in a study of CD8 T cells in ankylosing spondylitis. Notes on the study in general: Characteristic of ankylosing spondylitis blood, it appeared, was a TCR beta motif comprising several highly homologous variants. Disease-linked clones bore a CD8+ phenotype and were relatively rare in peripheral blood. Reportedly, significant enrichment of disease-linked clones occurred in matched ankylosing spondylitis synovial fluid.

Using quantitative 5'-RACE with molecular barcodes, the authors made TCR beta libraries. One entry per CDR3 protein results from TCRdb running MiXCR on the 5' RACE reads. The repertoire holds about 460,000 distinct CDR3 sequences, with approximately 5.3% as singletons. This clonotype came up many times. The antigen is not known. Sequenced sample: blood, either unsorted or a sorted T cell fraction (not recorded which). The TCR sequence derives from a male donor with ankylosing spondylitis.

The chain's CDR3 is CASSVGTGARLAKNIQYF. The CDR3 DNA is TGTGCCAGCAGCGTTGGGACAGGGGCCCGTTTAGCCAAAAACATTCAGTACTTC. This chain links TRBV9 with TRBJ2-4; 10 nucleotides line up with TRBD1. This CDR3 spans 18 amino acids. The germline CDR1 and CDR2 sequences are SGDLS and YYNGEE. Unmatched junction bases numbered 8, after V lost 2 bases and J lost 0 bases.